This passage covers 20 T cell receptor beta chains from one sample sequenced in a study of monozygotic twins with inflammatory bowel disease. TCRdb re-called the 5' RACE reads; one entry per CDR3 protein, DNA not given. The listing records about 350,000 distinct CDR3 sequences. The sequencing input was blood. The source is a human donor with ulcerative colitis or Crohn's disease, or a healthy co-twin of an affected twin (not recorded which).

V gene TRBV11-2 combines with J gene TRBJ2-1; TCRdb's D call, TRBD2, is unchecked because there is no DNA. Germline CDR1 reads SGHAT; CDR2 reads FQNNGV. The CDR3 has 17 amino acids. The CDR3 protein is CASSFTGTSYTPNEQFF.

CDR3 region: CSARGTGIGNTIYF. This sequence joins TRBV20-1 and TRBJ1-3; TCRdb indicates TRBD1, and absent DNA this call remains unverified. The CDR3 sequence is 14 residues long. CDR1 and CDR2 from the germline V gene are DFQATT and SNEGSKA (reference sequence).

CDR3 in amino acids: CATSREGGGRGYTF. This rearrangement joins TRBV15 to TRBJ1-2; the D call from TCRdb, TRBD1, cannot be confirmed without DNA. The CDR3 sequence is 14 residues long. In germline, CDR1 is LNHNV, CDR2 YYDKDF (reference sequence). Supplemented by reference TRBV15 and TRBJ1-2, the full variable domain reads DAMVIQNPRYQVTQFGKPVTLSCSQTLNHNVMYWYQQKSSQAPKLLFHYYDKDFNNEADTPDNFQSRRPNTSFCFLDIRSPGLGDTAMYLCATSREGGGRGYTFGSGTRLTVV.

The V gene is TRBV9, the J gene TRBJ1-3; TCRdb calls TRBD1, which cannot be checked without DNA. The CDR3 runs 13 residues. Per germline, CDR1 SGDLS and CDR2 YYNGEE. CDR3: CASRGTAGNTIYF.

The V call is TRBV4-1, the J call TRBJ2-1; absent DNA, TCRdb's TRBD1 call cannot be checked. CDR3 length: 16 residues. Germline lookup yields CDR1 MGHRA and CDR2 YSYEKL. The CDR3 sequence is CASSQVGWGIYNEQFF.

This rearrangement joins TRBV20-1 to TRBJ2-2. The CDR3 is 15 amino acids. Germline V lookup: CDR1 DFQATT, CDR2 SNEGSKA (reference sequence). CDR3 loop: CSAIHYRKNTGELFF.

The chain employs TRBV7-9 and TRBJ2-1; without DNA, the TCRdb call of TRBD2 cannot be checked. Germline lookup yields CDR1 SEHNR and CDR2 FQNEAQ (reference sequence). The CDR3 sequence is 17 residues long. The CDR3 loop reads CASSFATGTSGRTEQFF.

The genes are TRBV14 and TRBJ1-2. Germline V gene sequence: CDR1 SGHDN, CDR2 FVKESK. CDR3 length equals 12 residues. The CDR3 region is CASSQGHYGYTF.

The gene calls are TRBV5-5 and TRBJ2-5. The CDR3 runs to 14 residues. Germline V gives CDR1 SGHKS, CDR2 YYEKEE (reference sequence). CDR3 sequence: CASSLEADQETQYF.

The genes are TRBV10-2 and TRBJ2-2; the D call of TRBD2 rests on TCRdb alone, since no DNA is present to check it. The CDR3 sequence is 16 residues long. Germline V gives CDR1 WSHSY, CDR2 SAAADI. The CDR3 spells CASSSWDYTNTGELFF.

V is TRBV6-5 and J is TRBJ2-2; TCRdb indicates TRBD2, and absent DNA this call remains unverified. Germline values: CDR1 MNHEY, CDR2 SVGAGI. The CDR3 sequence is 16 residues long. The CDR3 protein is CASSFLLAYDTGELFF.

The chain uses TRBV30 and TRBJ1-1; with no DNA, the TCRdb D assignment of TRBD1 cannot be verified. CDR1 GTSNPN and CDR2 SVGIG come from the germline V gene (reference sequence). The CDR3 loop spans 14 amino acids. The CDR3 here is CAWSVQGGNTEAFF.

The chain couples TRBV10-2 to TRBJ1-5; without DNA, the TCRdb call of TRBD1 cannot be checked. Germline lookup yields CDR1 WSHSY and CDR2 SAAADI. CDR3 length: 14 amino acids. CDR3 region: CASSGQGWDQPQHF.

The V call is TRBV10-3, the J call TRBJ2-3; checking the TCRdb D call of TRBD1 is not possible without DNA. Per germline, CDR1 ENHRY and CDR2 SYGVKD. This CDR3 region has 16 residues. This chain's CDR3 is CAISDFGTASTDTQYF.

The chain is built from TRBV7-6 and TRBJ2-1. This CDR3 has 14 amino acids. Germline V CDR1 and CDR2: SGHVS, FNYEAQ. The CDR3 loop reads CASSLAESYNEQFF.

The chain carries TRBV5-1 and TRBJ2-1; TCRdb names TRBD2, which stays unverified in the absence of DNA. CDR3 length equals 15 residues. CDR1 is SGHRS, CDR2 YFSETQ, per germline. CDR3 loop: CASSQSQWEHNEQFF.

The V and J genes are TRBV6-1 and TRBJ2-3; TCRdb returns TRBD2, unconfirmable since there is no DNA. This CDR3 spans 13 amino acids. Germline lookup yields CDR1 MNHNS and CDR2 SASEGT. The CDR3 spells CASSEPSADTQYF.

This chain links TRBV4-1 with TRBJ2-3; with no DNA, the TCRdb D assignment of TRBD1 cannot be verified. The CDR3 covers 16 residues. Germline V gives CDR1 MGHRA, CDR2 YSYEKL. The CDR3 reads CASSQDQLGAADTQYF.

The rearrangement joins TRBV20-1 to TRBJ2-7. This CDR3 is built from 15 residues. Germline loops: CDR1 DFQATT, CDR2 SNEGSKA (reference sequence). The CDR3 reads CSARLVSGSSYEQYF.

The genes are TRBV6-1 and TRBJ2-7; the TRBD2 assignment by TCRdb is unverifiable without DNA. Germline lookup yields CDR1 MNHNS and CDR2 SASEGT. The CDR3 is 13 residues long. CDR3 amino acids: CASKSGPTYEQYF.